The 11 T cell receptor beta chains below come from one sample, sequenced in a study of blood T cell repertoires in COVID-19. Produced via immunoSEQ multiplex PCR; TCRdb's table is partial and in-frame only. The sample includes 350,000 to 500,000 clones, 85% to 90% of them seen just once. The sequencing input was peripheral blood. The receptors come from a young man with COVID-19, enrolled during active disease.

This chain connects TRBV5-4 to TRBJ1-1; D possibly corresponds to TRBD1 (5 bases). Germline V gives CDR1 SGHNT, CDR2 YYREEE (reference sequence). The CDR3 totals 15 residues. V was shortened by 2 bases and J by 4 bases, with 15 bases between the two germline ends. CDR3 in amino acids: CASSLEGTGGTEAFF. In DNA form, the CDR3 reads TGTGCCAGCAGCTTAGAGGGGACTGGGGGCACTGAAGCTTTCTTT.

This clone has a single count. This chain joins TRBV7-8 and TRBJ2-7; D remains unclear. Germline values: CDR1 SGHVS, CDR2 FQNEAQ. V lost 5 bases to trimming and J lost 5 bases, with 10 bases between them. The CDR3 runs to 12 residues. The CDR3 region is CASSHETDEQYF. Here the CDR3 DNA reads TGTGCCAGCAGCCATGAAACAGACGAGCAGTACTTC. Supplemented by reference TRBV7-8 and TRBJ2-7, the full variable domain reads GAGVSQSPRYKVAKRGQDVALRCDPISGHVSLFWYQQALGQGPEFLTYFQNEAQLDKSGLPSDRFFAERPEGSVSTLKIQRTQQEDSAVYLCASSHETDEQYFGPGTRLTVT.

The rearrangement uses TRBV12-5 and TRBJ2-3; D not certain. The CDR3 spans 10 residues. The germline V and J ends were trimmed by 6 bases and 4 bases, with 2 bases remaining between them. CDR1 is LGHNT, CDR2 FRNRAP, per germline. The CDR3 DNA reads TGTGCTAGTGGCGCAGATACGCAGTATTTT. This codes for CASGADTQYF. Full variable domain (missing parts from reference TRBV12-5 and TRBJ2-3): DARVTQTPRHKVTEMGQEVTMRCQPILGHNTVFWYRQTMMQGLELLAYFRNRAPLDDSGMPKDRFSAEMPDATLATLKIQPSEPRDSAVYFCASGADTQYFGPGTRLTVL.

The count of this clone is one. The CDR3 region is CASSVETSAQYF. CDR3 nucleotide sequence: TGTGCCAGCAGCGTGGAGACTTCGGCCCAGTACTTC. This rearrangement joins TRBV5-4 to TRBJ2-5, with D uncertain. CDR1 and CDR2 from the germline V gene are SGHNT and YYREEE (reference sequence). The V end was cut by 4 bases, the J end by 9 bases, with 13 bases between. CDR3 length: 12 amino acids.

This clone occurred a few times. The chain has TRBV12-5 and TRBJ2-1; TRBD1 matches at 7 bases. V gave up 4 bases and J gave up 2 bases; unmatched junction bases: 5. This CDR3 is built from 15 residues. Germline V gene lookup returns CDR1 LGHNT and CDR2 FRNRAP. The chain's CDR3 is CASGSGQVPYNEQFF. The CDR3 DNA sequence: TGTGCTAGTGGTTCCGGACAGGTCCCCTACAATGAGCAGTTCTTC.

Turning to this clone: Different DNA sequences within this sample yield the same CDR3. This chain links TRBV5-4 with TRBJ1-2, with 10 bases fitting TRBD1. The V gene's germline CDR1 is SGHNT and CDR2 YYREEE (reference sequence). CDR3 length equals 13 residues. With V trimmed by 3 bases and J by 8 bases, 4 bases remained unmatched. CDR3 region: CASSSTGGGGYTF. CDR3 bases: TGTGCCAGCAGCTCGACAGGGGGCGGCGGCTACACCTTC.

The chain recombines TRBV11-3 with TRBJ2-2; 9 bases line up with TRBD1. V dropped 3 bases and J dropped 6; count of bases not matched to a gene: 5. Germline values: CDR1 SGHNT, CDR2 YENEEA. The CDR3 is made up of 15 amino acids. The CDR3 region has the DNA TGTGCCAGCAGCTTCAGGACAGGGGCCCCCGGGGAGCTGTTTTTT. This sequence encodes CASSFRTGAPGELFF.

This rearrangement joins TRBV13 to TRBJ2-1, with 11 bases identical to TRBD2. Trimming cost V 6 bases and J 4 bases; bases outside gene matches: 8. The CDR3 runs to 16 residues. Per germline, CDR1 PRHDT and CDR2 FYEKMQ (reference sequence). CDR3 bases: TGTGCCAGCAGTATTTTGACTAGCGGGGTTTACAATGAGCAGTTCTTC. This gives the protein CASSILTSGVYNEQFF.

The chain uses TRBV18 and TRBJ2-3; D is possibly TRBD2 (6 bases). Trimming stripped 0 bases from V and 0 bases from J, with 25 bases between. Germline CDR1 KGHSH, CDR2 LQKENI. The CDR3 is 21 residues long. The CDR3 sequence: CASSPPMLVRLGGESTDTQYF. The CDR3 DNA reads as TGTGCCAGCTCACCACCGATGTTAGTCCGATTGGGCGGGGAGAGCACAGATACGCAGTATTTT.

The rearrangement joins TRBV6-5 to TRBJ1-1, with D unclear. Germline V lookup: CDR1 MNHEY, CDR2 SVGAGI. This CDR3 comprises 12 residues. The CDR3 sequence is CAARGWYTEAFF. In DNA, the CDR3 is TGTGCAGCCCGAGGTTGGTACACTGAAGCTTTCTTT.

The chain is built from TRBV14 and TRBJ2-1; D not certain. The CDR3 runs 13 residues. The germline V gene encodes CDR1 SGHDN and CDR2 FVKESK. Between the trimmed V and J ends, which lost 4 bases and 6 bases, there was a span of 10 bases. CDR3 sequence (DNA): TGTGCCAGCAGCCTGACCCTAGTCAATGAGCAGTTCTTC. Translation gives CASSLTLVNEQFF.